This T cell receptor beta chain came from a study of cytomegalovirus exposure and HLA in healthy donors. Both 60 Vbeta primers and 13 Jbeta primers went into the PCR. TCRdb's table, derived via immunoSEQ multiplex PCR, lists solely in-frame clones and lacks some. The clone table shows more than 140,000 clones, with the ten largest holding roughly 2%. Study-level findings and limits: A later analysis by the authors found several of the most significant clusters apparently linked to common viral pathogens. In a later analysis, at a false discovery rate of 0.05, 15,000 to 20,000 TCR beta sequences matched HLA alleles. Data from an earlier analysis indicated that most TCR beta V segments were productive either about 87% or about 30% of the time. Listed as cytomegalovirus-associated were 150 to 200 TCR beta chains.

On this clone: Its target is not known.

CDR1 is SGHTA and CDR2 is FQGTGA in the germline V gene. V was clipped by 4 bases and J by 4 bases; unmatched bases: 14. The CDR3 covers 17 residues. This TCR came from a woman between 18 and 30 years old in good health and CMV-seronegative. Sample: PBMCs. The chain is built from TRBV7-3 and TRBJ1-2; 8 nucleotides agree with TRBD1. This chain's CDR3 is CASSSSPGGQDPYGYTF. The CDR3 DNA is TGTGCCAGCAGCTCCTCCCCGGGGGGACAGGACCCCTATGGCTACACCTTC.